The rows below give T cell receptor beta chains drawn from one sample of a study of blood T cell repertoires in COVID-19. Measured with immunoSEQ multiplex PCR; TCRdb has only the in-frame clones, and not every one. The sample lists about 43,000 clones, 87% occurring once. The specimen was peripheral blood. These receptors were taken from a human donor in a cohort sampled during active COVID-19. Both conserved end residues are part of each CDR3. Fields, in order: clone size, D gene, J gene, V gene, CDR3 protein, CDR3 DNA. A D gene is named only where the DNA matches it firmly. Where a row states a size, it is once, few, many or the class of an expanded clone; other rows omit it.

.,TRBD1,TRBJ1-4,TRBV7-2,CASSSRTGSNEKLFF,TGTGCCAGCAGCTCCAGGACAGGGTCTAATGAAAAACTGTTTTTT
.,TRBD2,TRBJ2-1,TRBV19,CASSRLTGTSGRADEQFF,TGTGCCAGTAGCCGACTAACCGGGACTAGCGGGAGGGCCGATGAGCAGTTCTTC
.,.,TRBJ2-7,TRBV4-3,CASSQGRRGYEQYF,TGCGCCAGCAGCCAGGGGCGGCGGGGTTACGAGCAGTACTTC
.,TRBD2,TRBJ2-7,TRBV4-1,CASSQVTSGTGEQYF,TGCGCCAGCAGCCAAGTGACTAGCGGGACTGGCGAGCAGTACTTC
.,.,TRBJ2-1,TRBV27,CASNLVEGGEQFF,TGTGCCAGCAACTTGGTGGAGGGTGGGGAGCAGTTCTTC
.,TRBD1,TRBJ2-7,TRBV24-1,CATSDPGQDYEQYF,TGTGCCACCAGTGACCCCGGACAGGACTACGAGCAGTACTTC
.,.,TRBJ2-7,TRBV12-3/TRBV12-4,CASSFNRGEQYF,TGTGCCAGCAGTTTTAATAGGGGGGAGCAGTACTTC
.,TRBD2,TRBJ2-3,TRBV11-2,CASSFSGRVPDTQYF,TGTGCCAGCAGCTTTAGCGGGAGGGTCCCAGATACGCAGTATTTT
.,TRBD2,TRBJ2-1,TRBV14,CAPNQLAVYNEQFF,TGTGCCCCAAACCAACTAGCGGTCTACAATGAGCAGTTCTTC
.,TRBD1,TRBJ2-5,TRBV7-9,CASSREGGWETQYF,TGTGCCAGCAGTAGAGAAGGGGGCTGGGAGACCCAGTACTTC
.,TRBD2,TRBJ2-5,TRBV7-2,CASSPGVGRAEETQYF,TGTGCCAGCAGCCCGGGGGTCGGGAGGGCCGAAGAGACCCAGTACTTC
.,TRBD1,TRBJ2-5,TRBV3-1/TRBV3-2,CASSQDGSGGETQYF,TGTGCCAGCAGCCAAGATGGGTCAGGGGGAGAGACCCAGTACTTC
once,.,TRBJ2-5,TRBV10-3,CAISESRGAETQYF,TGTGCCATCAGTGAGTCTAGGGGCGCAGAGACCCAGTACTTC
.,TRBD1,TRBJ1-5,TRBV4-1,CASSQGTGTGPANQPQHF,TGCGCCAGCAGCCAAGGGACAGGGACAGGGCCAGCGAATCAGCCCCAGCATTTT
once,.,TRBJ2-1,TRBV5-6,CASSYGLNAEQFF,TGTGCCAGCAGCTACGGACTTAACGCTGAGCAGTTCTTC
.,.,TRBJ2-2,TRBV24-1,CATSDFFSNTGELFF,TGTGCCACCAGTGACTTTTTTTCGAACACCGGGGAGCTGTTTTTT
.,TRBD2,TRBJ2-2,TRBV2,CASSDSTSGNTGELFF,TGTGCCAGCAGTGACTCGACTAGCGGGAACACCGGGGAGCTGTTTTTT
once,.,TRBJ2-3,TRBV5-1,CASSPPGGGSTDTQYF,TGCGCCAGCAGCCCCCCGGGGGGCGGGAGCACAGATACGCAGTATTTT
.,TRBD1,TRBJ2-4,TRBV4-3,CASSQVYGDSVIAKNIQYF,TGCGCCAGCAGCCAAGTTTATGGGGACAGCGTAATAGCCAAAAACATTCAGTACTTC
once,TRBD2,TRBJ2-3,TRBV18,CASSRILAGENTDTQYF,TGTGCCAGCTCACGGATACTAGCGGGAGAAAACACAGATACGCAGTATTTT